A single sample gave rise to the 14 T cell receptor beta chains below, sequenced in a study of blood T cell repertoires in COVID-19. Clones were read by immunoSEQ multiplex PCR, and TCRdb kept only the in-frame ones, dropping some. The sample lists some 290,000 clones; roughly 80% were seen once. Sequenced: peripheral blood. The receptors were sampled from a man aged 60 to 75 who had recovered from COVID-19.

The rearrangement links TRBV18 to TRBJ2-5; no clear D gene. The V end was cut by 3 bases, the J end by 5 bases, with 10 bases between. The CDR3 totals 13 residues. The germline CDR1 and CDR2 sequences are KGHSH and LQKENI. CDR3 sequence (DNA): TGTGCCAGCTCACCGAATCTCGGGGAGACCCAGTACTTC. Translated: CASSPNLGETQYF.

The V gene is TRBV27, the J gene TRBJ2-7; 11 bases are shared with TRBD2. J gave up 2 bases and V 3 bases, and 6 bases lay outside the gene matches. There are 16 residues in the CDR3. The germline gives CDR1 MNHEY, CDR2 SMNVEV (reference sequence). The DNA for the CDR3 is TGTGCCAGCAGTTTTAATCTAGCGGGGGGCGCCTACGAGCAGTACTTC. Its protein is CASSFNLAGGAYEQYF.

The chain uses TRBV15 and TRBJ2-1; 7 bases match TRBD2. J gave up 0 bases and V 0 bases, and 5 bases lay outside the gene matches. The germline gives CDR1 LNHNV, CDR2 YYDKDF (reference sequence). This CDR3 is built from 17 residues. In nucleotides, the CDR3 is TGTGCCACCAGCAGAGATTTAGGGACTACCTCCTACAATGAGCAGTTCTTC. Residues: CATSRDLGTTSYNEQFF. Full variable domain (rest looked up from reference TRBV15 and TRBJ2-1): DAMVIQNPRYQVTQFGKPVTLSCSQTLNHNVMYWYQQKSSQAPKLLFHYYDKDFNNEADTPDNFQSRRPNTSFCFLDIRSPGLGDTAMYLCATSRDLGTTSYNEQFFGPGTRLTVL.

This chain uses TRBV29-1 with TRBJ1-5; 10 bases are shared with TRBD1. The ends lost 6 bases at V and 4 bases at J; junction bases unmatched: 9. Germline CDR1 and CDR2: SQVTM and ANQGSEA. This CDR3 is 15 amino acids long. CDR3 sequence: CSVAGGQGLNQPQHF. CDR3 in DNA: TGCAGCGTCGCTGGGGGACAGGGGTTGAATCAGCCCCAGCATTTT.

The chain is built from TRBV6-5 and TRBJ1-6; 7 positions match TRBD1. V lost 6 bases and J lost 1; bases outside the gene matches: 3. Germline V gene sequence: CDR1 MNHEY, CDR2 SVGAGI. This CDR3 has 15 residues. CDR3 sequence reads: CASRGTDSYNSPLHF. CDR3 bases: TGTGCCAGCAGAGGGACAGATTCCTATAATTCACCCCTCCACTTT.

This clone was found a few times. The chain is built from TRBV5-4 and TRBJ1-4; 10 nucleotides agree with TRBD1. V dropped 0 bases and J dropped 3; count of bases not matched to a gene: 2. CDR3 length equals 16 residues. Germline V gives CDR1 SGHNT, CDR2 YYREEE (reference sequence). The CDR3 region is CASSLGTGGSNEKLFF. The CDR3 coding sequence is TGTGCCAGCAGCTTGGGGACAGGGGGTTCTAATGAAAAACTGTTTTTT.

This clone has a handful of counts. CDR3 bases: TGTGCCAGCAGTGAATCTACTGAAGCTTTCTTT. This translates into CASSESTEAFF. The chain carries TRBV25-1 and TRBJ1-1; no firm D call. Germline CDR1 is MGHDK and CDR2 is SYGVNS. V was clipped by 1 base and J by 5 bases, with 2 bases between them. The CDR3 sequence is 11 residues long.

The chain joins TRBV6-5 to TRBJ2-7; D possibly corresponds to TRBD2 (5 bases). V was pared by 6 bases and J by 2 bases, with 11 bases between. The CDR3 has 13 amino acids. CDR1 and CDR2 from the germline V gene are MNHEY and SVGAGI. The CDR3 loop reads CASRRTDAYEQYF. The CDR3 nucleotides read TGTGCCAGCAGGCGGACTGACGCCTACGAGCAGTACTTC.

CDR3 DNA: TGTGCCAGCAGCTTGCTACGGGGAACTAGCGGGAACAATGAGCAGTTCTTC. Translating it yields CASSLLRGTSGNNEQFF. The chain recombines TRBV5-4 with TRBJ2-1; 10 nucleotides align to TRBD2. From germline, CDR1 is SGHNT and CDR2 YYREEE (reference sequence). Unmatched junction bases numbered 9, after V lost 1 base and J lost 5 bases. This CDR3 is built from 17 residues.

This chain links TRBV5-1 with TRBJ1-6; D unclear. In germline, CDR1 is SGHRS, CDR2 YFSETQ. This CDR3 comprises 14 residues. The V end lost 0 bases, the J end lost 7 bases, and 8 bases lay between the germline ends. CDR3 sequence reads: CASSLVGENSPLHF. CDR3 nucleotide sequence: TGCGCCAGCAGCTTGGTCGGGGAAAATTCACCCCTCCACTTT.

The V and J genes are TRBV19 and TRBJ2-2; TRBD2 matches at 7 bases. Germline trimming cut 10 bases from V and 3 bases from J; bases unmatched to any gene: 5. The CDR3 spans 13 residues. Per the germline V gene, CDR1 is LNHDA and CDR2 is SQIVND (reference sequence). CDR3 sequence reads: CATSSGYTGELFF. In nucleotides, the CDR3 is TGTGCCACATCTAGCGGATACACCGGGGAGCTGTTTTTT.

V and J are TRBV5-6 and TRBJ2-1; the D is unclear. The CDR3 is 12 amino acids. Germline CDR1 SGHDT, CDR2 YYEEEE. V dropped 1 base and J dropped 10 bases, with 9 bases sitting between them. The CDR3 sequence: CASSLSGVEQFF. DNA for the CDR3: TGTGCCAGCAGCTTGTCCGGAGTCGAGCAGTTCTTC.

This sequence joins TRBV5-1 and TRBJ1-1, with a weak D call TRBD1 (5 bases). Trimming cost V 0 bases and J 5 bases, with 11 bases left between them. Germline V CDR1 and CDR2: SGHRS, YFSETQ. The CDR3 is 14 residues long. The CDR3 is CASSLGREGTEAFF. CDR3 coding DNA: TGCGCCAGCAGCTTGGGGAGGGAGGGGACTGAAGCTTTCTTT.

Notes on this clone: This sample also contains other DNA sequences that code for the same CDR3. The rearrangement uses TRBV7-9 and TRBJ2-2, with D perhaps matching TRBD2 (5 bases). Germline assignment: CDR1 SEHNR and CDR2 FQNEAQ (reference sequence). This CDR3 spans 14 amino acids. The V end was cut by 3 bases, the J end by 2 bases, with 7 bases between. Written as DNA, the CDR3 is TGTGCCAGCAGCTTTGCGGGTAACACCGGGGAGCTGTTTTTT. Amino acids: CASSFAGNTGELFF. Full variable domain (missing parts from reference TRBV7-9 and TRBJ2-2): DTGVSQNPRHKITKRGQNVTFRCDPISEHNRLYWYRQTLGQGPEFLTYFQNEAQLEKSRLLSDRFSAERPKGSFSTLEIQRTEQGDSAMYLCASSFAGNTGELFFGEGSRLTVL.